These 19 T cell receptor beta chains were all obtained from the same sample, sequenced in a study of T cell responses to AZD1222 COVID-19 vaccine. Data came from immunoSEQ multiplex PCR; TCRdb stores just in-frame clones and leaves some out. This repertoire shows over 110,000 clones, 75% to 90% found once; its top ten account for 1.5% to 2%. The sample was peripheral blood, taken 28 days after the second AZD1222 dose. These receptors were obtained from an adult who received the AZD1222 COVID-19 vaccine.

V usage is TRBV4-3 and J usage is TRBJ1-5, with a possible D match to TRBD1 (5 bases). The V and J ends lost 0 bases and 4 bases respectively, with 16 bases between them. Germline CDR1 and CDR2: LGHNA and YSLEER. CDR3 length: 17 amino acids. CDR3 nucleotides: TGCGCCAGCAGCCAAGATGCTCCGGGACCCCGAAATCAGCCCCAGCATTTT. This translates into CASSQDAPGPRNQPQHF.

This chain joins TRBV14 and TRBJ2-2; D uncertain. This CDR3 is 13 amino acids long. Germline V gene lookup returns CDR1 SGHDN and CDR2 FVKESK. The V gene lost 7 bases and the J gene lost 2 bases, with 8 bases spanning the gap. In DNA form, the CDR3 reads TGTGCCAGCAAGGGCTCTAACACCGGGGAGCTGTTTTTT. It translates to CASKGSNTGELFF.

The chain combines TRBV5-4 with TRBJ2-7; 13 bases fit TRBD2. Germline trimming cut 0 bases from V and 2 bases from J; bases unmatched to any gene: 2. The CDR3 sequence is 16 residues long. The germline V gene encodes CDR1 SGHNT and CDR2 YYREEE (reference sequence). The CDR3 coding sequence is TGTGCCAGCAGCTTGGCCGGGACTAGCGGGACCTACGAGCAGTACTTC. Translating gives CASSLAGTSGTYEQYF.

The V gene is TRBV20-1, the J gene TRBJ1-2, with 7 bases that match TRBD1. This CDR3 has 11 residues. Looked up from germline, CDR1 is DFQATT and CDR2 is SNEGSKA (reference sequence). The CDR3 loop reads CQLRQGDGYTF. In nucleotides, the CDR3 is TGCCAACTCAGACAGGGAGACGGCTACACCTTC.

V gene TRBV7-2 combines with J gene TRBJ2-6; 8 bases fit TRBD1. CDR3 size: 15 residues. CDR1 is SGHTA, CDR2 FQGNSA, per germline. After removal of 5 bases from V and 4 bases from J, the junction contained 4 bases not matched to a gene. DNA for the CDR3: TGTGCCAGCAGCCTACAGGGGGGAGGGGCCAACGTCCTGACTTTC. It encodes CASSLQGGGANVLTF.

In DNA form, the CDR3 reads TGTGCCAGTAGTACCGGGATAGGAAATGAGCAGTTCTTC. Amino acid sequence: CASSTGIGNEQFF. The rearrangement joins TRBV19 to TRBJ2-1; a possible D gene is TRBD2 (5 bases). This CDR3 has 13 amino acids. V shed 4 bases and J shed 7 bases, with 11 bases lying between them. The germline CDR1 and CDR2 sequences are LNHDA and SQIVND (reference sequence).

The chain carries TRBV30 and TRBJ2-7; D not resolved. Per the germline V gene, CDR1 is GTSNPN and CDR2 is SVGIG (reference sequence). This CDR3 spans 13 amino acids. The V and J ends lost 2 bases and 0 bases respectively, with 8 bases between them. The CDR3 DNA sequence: TGTGCCTGGAGTCGGGCAGTCTCCTACGAGCAGTACTTC. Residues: CAWSRAVSYEQYF.

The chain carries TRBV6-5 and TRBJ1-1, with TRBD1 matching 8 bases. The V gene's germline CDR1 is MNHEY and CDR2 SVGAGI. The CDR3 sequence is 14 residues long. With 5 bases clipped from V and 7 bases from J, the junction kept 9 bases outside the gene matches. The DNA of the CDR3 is TGTGCCAGCAGTCAACTGACAGGGGCCCATGAAGCTTTCTTT. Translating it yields CASSQLTGAHEAFF.

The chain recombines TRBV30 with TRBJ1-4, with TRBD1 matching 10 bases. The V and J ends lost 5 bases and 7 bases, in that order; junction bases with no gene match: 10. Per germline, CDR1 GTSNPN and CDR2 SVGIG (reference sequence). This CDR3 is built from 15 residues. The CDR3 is CAWATGGASGEKLFF. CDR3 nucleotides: TGTGCCTGGGCGACAGGGGGCGCATCAGGTGAAAAACTGTTTTTT.

The CDR3, as DNA: TGTGCCAGTACCCCAGTCGGGCTAGCTGCGAACACCGGGGAGCTGTTTTTT. It specifies CASTPVGLAANTGELFF. J is TRBJ2-2 and V is TRBV19; perhaps TRBD2 as D (5 bases). The V gene lost 7 bases and the J gene lost 0 bases, with 18 bases spanning the gap. The germline V gene has CDR1 LNHDA and CDR2 SQIVND (reference sequence). The CDR3 length is 17 residues.

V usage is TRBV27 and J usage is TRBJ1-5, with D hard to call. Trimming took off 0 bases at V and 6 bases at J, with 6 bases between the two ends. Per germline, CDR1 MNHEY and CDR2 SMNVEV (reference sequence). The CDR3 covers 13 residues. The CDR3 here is CASSLSVGQPQHF. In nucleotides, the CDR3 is TGTGCCAGCAGTTTATCTGTGGGTCAGCCCCAGCATTTT.

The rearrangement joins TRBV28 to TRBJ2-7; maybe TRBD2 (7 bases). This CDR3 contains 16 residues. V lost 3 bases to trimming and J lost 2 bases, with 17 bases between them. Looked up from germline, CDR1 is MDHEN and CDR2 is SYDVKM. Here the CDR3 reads CASSFGGGLLAYEQYF. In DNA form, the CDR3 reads TGTGCCAGCAGTTTCGGCGGGGGCCTGTTGGCCTACGAGCAGTACTTC.

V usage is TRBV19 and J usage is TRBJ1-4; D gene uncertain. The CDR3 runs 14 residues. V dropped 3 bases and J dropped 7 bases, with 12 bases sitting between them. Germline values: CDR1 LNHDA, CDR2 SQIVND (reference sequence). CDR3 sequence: CASSIRRGPEKLFF. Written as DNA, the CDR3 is TGTGCCAGTAGTATCCGAAGAGGTCCTGAAAAACTGTTTTTT.

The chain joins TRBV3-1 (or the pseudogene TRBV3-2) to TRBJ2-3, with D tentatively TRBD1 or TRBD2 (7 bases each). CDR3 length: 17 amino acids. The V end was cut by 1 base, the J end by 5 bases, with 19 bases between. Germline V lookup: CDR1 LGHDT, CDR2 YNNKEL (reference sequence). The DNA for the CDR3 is TGTGCCAGCAGCCAAGCCCTGGCGGGAGCAGGGGGAGATACGCAGTATTTT. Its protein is CASSQALAGAGGDTQYF.

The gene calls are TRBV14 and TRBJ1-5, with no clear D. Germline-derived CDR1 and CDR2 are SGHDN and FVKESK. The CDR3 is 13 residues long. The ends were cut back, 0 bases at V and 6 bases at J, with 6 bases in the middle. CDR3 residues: CASSQDMAQPQHF. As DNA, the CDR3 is TGTGCCAGCAGCCAAGATATGGCTCAGCCCCAGCATTTT.

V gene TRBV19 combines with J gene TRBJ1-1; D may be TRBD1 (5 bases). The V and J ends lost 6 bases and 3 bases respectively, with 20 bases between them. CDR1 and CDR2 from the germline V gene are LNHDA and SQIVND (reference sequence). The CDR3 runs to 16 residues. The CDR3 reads CASRKGQVGKDTEAFF. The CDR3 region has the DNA TGTGCCAGTAGAAAGGGGCAAGTTGGTAAGGACACTGAAGCTTTCTTT.

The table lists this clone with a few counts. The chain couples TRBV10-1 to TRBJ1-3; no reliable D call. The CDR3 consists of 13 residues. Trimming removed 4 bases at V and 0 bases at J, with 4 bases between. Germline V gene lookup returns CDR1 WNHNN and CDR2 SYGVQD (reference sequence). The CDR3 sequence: CASSASSGNTIYF. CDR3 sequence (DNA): TGCGCCAGCAGTGCAAGCTCTGGAAACACCATATATTTT.

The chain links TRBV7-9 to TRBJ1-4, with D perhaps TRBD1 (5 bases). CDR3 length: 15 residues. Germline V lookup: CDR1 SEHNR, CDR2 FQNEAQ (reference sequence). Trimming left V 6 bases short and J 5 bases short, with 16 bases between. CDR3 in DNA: TGTGCCAGCAGTCCTGGGGGGGTGAAGAATGAAAAACTGTTTTTT. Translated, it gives CASSPGGVKNEKLFF.

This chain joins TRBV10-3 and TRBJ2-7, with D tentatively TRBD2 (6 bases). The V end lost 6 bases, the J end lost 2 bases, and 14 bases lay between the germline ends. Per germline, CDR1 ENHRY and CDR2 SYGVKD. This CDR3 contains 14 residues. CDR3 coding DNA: TGTGCCATCAGCCCCGGAGGGAAGGCCTACGAGCAGTACTTC. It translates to CAISPGGKAYEQYF.